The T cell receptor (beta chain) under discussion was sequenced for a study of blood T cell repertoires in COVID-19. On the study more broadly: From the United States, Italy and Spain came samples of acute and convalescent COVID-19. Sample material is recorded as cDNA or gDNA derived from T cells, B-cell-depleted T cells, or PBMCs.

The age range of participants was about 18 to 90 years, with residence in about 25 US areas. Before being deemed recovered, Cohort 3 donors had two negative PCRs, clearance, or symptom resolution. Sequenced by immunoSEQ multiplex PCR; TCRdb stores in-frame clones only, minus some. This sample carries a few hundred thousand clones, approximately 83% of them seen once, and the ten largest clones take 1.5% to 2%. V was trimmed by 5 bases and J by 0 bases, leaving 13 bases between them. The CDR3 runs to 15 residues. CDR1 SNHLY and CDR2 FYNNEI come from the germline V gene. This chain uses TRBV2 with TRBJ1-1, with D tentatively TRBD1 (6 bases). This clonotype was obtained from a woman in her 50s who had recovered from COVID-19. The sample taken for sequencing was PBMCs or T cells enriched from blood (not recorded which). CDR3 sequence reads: CASSQGGGMNTEAFF. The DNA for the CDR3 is TGTGCCAGCAGTCAGGGAGGGGGGATGAACACTGAAGCTTTCTTT.